The 26 T cell receptor beta chains below were found in one sample sequenced in a study of CDR3 diversity in severe acne (dated by TCRdb to the late 2010s). The library was generated by PCR. TCRdb names Illumina HiSeq 2000 as the instrument used. Using fastp trimming at Q25 and MiXCR clonotype assembly, TCRdb reanalyzed the public sequencing data and kept in-frame beta chains. Entries are consolidated by CDR3 protein sequence, retaining the most common genes and DNA. The sample table shows 97,000 or so distinct CDR3 sequences, and about half are seen once. The ten largest make up 9.5% to 15% of the sample. Sequencing was done on a sample of blood. Receptor source: a male donor with acne.

The chain carries TRBV24-1 and TRBJ1-5, with D uncertain. Trimming left V 1 base short and J 1 base short, with 4 bases between. Per germline, CDR1 KGHDR and CDR2 SFDVKD. This CDR3 is 14 amino acids long. CDR3: CATSDFDSNQPQHF. CDR3 DNA: TGTGCCACCAGTGATTTCGACAGCAATCAGCCCCAGCATTTT.

For the CDR3, the DNA is TGCGCCAGCAGAGATGGGACAGGGCAAGAGACCCAGTACTTC. Amino acids: CASRDGTGQETQYF. The V gene is TRBV10-1, the J gene TRBJ2-5, with 9 bases matching TRBD1. Germline V lookup: CDR1 WNHNN, CDR2 SYGVQD (reference sequence). With 6 bases clipped from V and 2 bases from J, the junction kept 4 bases outside the gene matches. This CDR3 is built from 14 residues.

The rearrangement joins TRBV4-1 to TRBJ2-2; D perhaps matches TRBD1 (7 bases). V lost 4 bases to trimming and J lost 6 bases, with 15 bases between them. Germline loops: CDR1 MGHRA, CDR2 YSYEKL. The CDR3 has 15 amino acids. CDR3 bases: TGCGCCAGCAGCCGCGGAGGGGGCGACGCCGGGGAGCTGTTTTTT. Encoded protein: CASSRGGGDAGELFF.

The genes are TRBV9 and TRBJ1-1, with 7 bases that match TRBD1. The trim removed 3 bases at V and 4 bases at J, leaving 9 bases unmatched. Germline CDR1 and CDR2: SGDLS and YYNGEE. The CDR3 covers 15 residues. In nucleotides, the CDR3 is TGTGCCAGCAGCGGGTGGACAGGATCTGTCACTGAAGCTTTCTTT. Amino acid sequence: CASSGWTGSVTEAFF.

This clonotype has at least ten counts. J is TRBJ1-4 and V is TRBV6-5; TRBD1 is a possible D gene (5 bases). V was clipped by 6 bases and J by 7 bases, with 15 bases between them. CDR3 size: 14 residues. CDR1 is MNHEY, CDR2 SVGAGI, per germline. The CDR3 region has the DNA TGTGCCAGCAGACCGGACTGGGGGGGTGAAAAACTGTTTTTT. Amino acid sequence: CASRPDWGGEKLFF.

The count of this clonotype is one. Just one base apart from a much larger clone, this may be a read error. V and J are TRBV9 and TRBJ1-1; D is possibly TRBD1 (5 bases). The CDR3 runs 14 residues. Germline V gives CDR1 SGDLS, CDR2 YYNGEE. The CDR3 DNA sequence: TGTGCCAGCAGCGTCGGTGGCAGTGGGACTGAAGCTCTCTTT. It specifies CASSVGGSGTEALF. Supplemented by reference TRBV9 and TRBJ1-1, the full variable domain reads DSGVTQTPKHLITATGQRVTLRCSPRSGDLSVYWYQQSLDQGLQFLIQYYNGEERAKGNILERFSAQQFPDLHSELNLSSLELGDSALYFCASSVGGSGTEALFGQGTRLTVV.

On this clonotype: Likely a read error: the CDR3 ends without its conserved phenylalanine or tryptophan. This rearrangement joins TRBV6-2 or TRBV6-3 to TRBJ2-5; TRBD2 matches 10 bases. After removal of 4 bases from V and 6 bases from J, the junction contained 8 bases not matched to a gene. CDR1 MNHEY and CDR2 SVGEGT come from the germline V gene. The CDR3 has 15 residues. The CDR3 nucleotides read TGTGCCAGCAGTTTGCTAGCGGGAGAGGTACAGACCCAGTACCTC. Its protein is CASSLLAGEVQTQYL.

With regard to this clonotype: The germline gene is not matched at one end of the junction; a read error may be the cause. V gene TRBV11-2 combines with J gene TRBJ2-1; 10 nucleotides align to TRBD2. The CDR3 sequence is 19 residues long. Germline values: CDR1 SGHAT, CDR2 FQNNGV. CDR3 sequence: CAGSSLEWSSSGSYNEQFF. The CDR3 DNA sequence: TGTGCCGGCAGCTCCCTCGAATGGAGTTCTAGCGGGAGCTACAATGAGCAGTTCTTC.

This clonotype was counted at least ten times. CDR3: CATSDWGQGGEETQYF. Written as DNA, the CDR3 is TGTGCCACCAGTGATTGGGGACAGGGGGGGGAAGAGACCCAGTACTTC. The J gene is TRBJ2-5, the V gene TRBV24-1, with 11 bases fitting TRBD1. Germline trimming cut 2 bases from V and 3 bases from J; bases unmatched to any gene: 4. Germline V gene lookup returns CDR1 KGHDR and CDR2 SFDVKD. There are 16 residues in the CDR3.

The rearrangement links TRBV13 to TRBJ1-2; TRBD1 matches at 12 bases. The CDR3 sequence is 16 residues long. The J segment lost 8 bases and the V segment lost 0 bases, leaving 7 bases of the junction unmatched. Germline loops: CDR1 PRHDT, CDR2 FYEKMQ (reference sequence). The DNA for the CDR3 is TGTGCCAGCAGCTTAGGAGGGGGACAGGGGGCGGGAGGCTACACCTTC. It specifies CASSLGGGQGAGGYTF.

This chain uses TRBV28 with TRBJ2-2; 11 bases are a match to TRBD2. This CDR3 is 15 amino acids long. Losses at the gene ends were 6 bases for V and 7 bases for J; bases not matched to a gene: 7. Germline V gives CDR1 MDHEN, CDR2 SYDVKM. The CDR3 here is CASRYSGRADGELFF. CDR3 DNA: TGTGCCAGCAGATATAGCGGGAGGGCCGACGGGGAGCTGTTTTTT.

There are many counts of this clonotype. The rearrangement joins TRBV14 to TRBJ2-1, with 9 positions matching TRBD2. The germline gives CDR1 SGHDN, CDR2 FVKESK. There are 21 residues in the CDR3. V was pared by 0 bases and J by 0 bases, with 15 bases of the junction left unmatched. CDR3 loop: CASSQELSGRQFASSYNEQFF. CDR3 nucleotides: TGTGCCAGCAGCCAAGAACTGAGCGGGAGGCAATTTGCGAGCTCCTACAATGAGCAGTTCTTC. The full variable domain, in which reference TRBV14 and TRBJ2-1 provide the parts outside the CDR3, is EAGVTQFPSHSVIEKGQTVTLRCDPISGHDNLYWYRRVMGKEIKFLLHFVKESKQDESGMPNNRFLAERTGGTYSTLKVQPAELEDSGVYFCASSQELSGRQFASSYNEQFFGPGTRLTVL.

This sequence joins TRBV6-5 and TRBJ2-1, with 10 bases identical to TRBD2. Trimming at V came to 7 bases and at J to 8 bases, leaving 8 bases not matched to a gene. This CDR3 is built from 14 residues. Germline lookup yields CDR1 MNHEY and CDR2 SVGAGI. CDR3 in amino acids: CASNLAGVVDEQFF. CDR3 sequence (DNA): TGTGCCAGCAATCTAGCGGGAGTTGTTGATGAGCAGTTCTTC.

The chain has TRBV7-9 and TRBJ2-7; 11 bases align to TRBD1. The CDR3 consists of 16 residues. Trimming cost V 5 bases and J 0 bases; bases outside gene matches: 6. Germline V gene data show CDR1 as SEHNR and CDR2 as FQNEAQ (reference sequence). The CDR3 sequence: CASSGGTGGGSYEQYF. The CDR3 DNA follows: TGTGCCAGCAGCGGGGGGACAGGGGGAGGCTCCTACGAGCAGTACTTC.

V usage is TRBV15 and J usage is TRBJ2-3; D ambiguous. The germline gives CDR1 LNHNV, CDR2 YYDKDF (reference sequence). The CDR3 spans 14 residues. V dropped 7 bases and J dropped 1 base, with 12 bases sitting between them. The CDR3 protein is CATMDKAGTDTQYF. The CDR3 nucleotides are TGTGCCACCATGGATAAGGCGGGCACAGATACGCAGTATTTT.

The DNA of the CDR3 is TGCGCCAGCAGCTTGCCTCTGAGGGAGGGTTCCTACGAGCAGTACTTC. This codes for CASSLPLREGSYEQYF. This chain uses TRBV5-1 with TRBJ2-7, with 7 bases lining up with TRBD2. The CDR3 totals 16 residues. The germline gives CDR1 SGHRS, CDR2 YFSETQ. Unmatched junction bases numbered 8, after V lost 1 base and J lost 1 base.

As regards this clonotype: One end of the junction does not line up with germline, which may come from a read error. The chain couples TRBV9 to TRBJ2-3; D is perhaps TRBD1 (5 bases). The CDR3 contains 15 residues. Per germline, CDR1 SGDLS and CDR2 YYNGEE. The CDR3 region is CASSVDGSRTGTQYF. The CDR3 DNA reads as TGTGCCAGCAGCGTAGACGGCAGTAGAACAGGTACGCAGTATTTT. Supplemented by reference TRBV9 and TRBJ2-3, the full variable domain reads DSGVTQTPKHLITATGQRVTLRCSPRSGDLSVYWYQQSLDQGLQFLIQYYNGEERAKGNILERFSAQQFPDLHSELNLSSLELGDSALYFCASSVDGSRTGTQYFGPGTRLTVL.

Only a few counts were recorded for this clonotype. V and J are TRBV9 and TRBJ2-7; D remains unclear. Trimming removed 5 bases from V and 1 base from J, with 13 bases in between. This CDR3 has 14 residues. Germline CDR1 SGDLS, CDR2 YYNGEE. CDR3 coding DNA: TGTGCCAGCAGTTTGGGATACAGATCCTACGAGCAGTACTTC. Amino acids: CASSLGYRSYEQYF.

The chain combines TRBV4-1 with TRBJ2-4, with TRBD1 matching over 9 bases. Germline V CDR1 and CDR2: MGHRA, YSYEKL. CDR3 length: 18 residues. The V and J ends lost 3 bases and 2 bases, in that order; junction bases with no gene match: 11. CDR3 protein: CASSHPRIDRGSKNIQYF. The CDR3 nucleotides read TGCGCCAGCAGCCACCCGCGGATAGACAGGGGGTCCAAAAACATTCAGTACTTC.

The chain couples TRBV7-3 to TRBJ2-5, with D hard to call. The CDR3 runs 14 residues. Per germline, CDR1 SGHTA and CDR2 FQGTGA. Trimming stripped 2 bases from V and 5 bases from J, with 12 bases between. CDR3 bases: TGTGCCAGCAGCTTAGGTGGCACCGGGGAGACCCAGTACTTC. Translated, it gives CASSLGGTGETQYF.

The chain links TRBV10-3 to TRBJ1-2; possibly TRBD1 for D (5 bases). Deletions cut 8 bases from V and 3 bases from J, with 16 bases between. The CDR3 runs to 14 residues. Germline V lookup: CDR1 ENHRY, CDR2 SYGVKD. The CDR3 region has the DNA TGTGCCATCTTCATTCCGGGGGAGGACTATGGCTACACCTTC. Encoded protein: CAIFIPGEDYGYTF.

This sequence joins TRBV20-1 and TRBJ2-7, with TRBD2 matching 10 bases. The CDR3 length is 16 residues. V was clipped by 0 bases and J by 6 bases; unmatched bases: 11. The germline gives CDR1 DFQATT, CDR2 SNEGSKA (reference sequence). The DNA for the CDR3 is TGCAGTGCTAGAGATGTAACTAGCGGGACAGTCGCCGAGCAGTACTTC. It is translated as CSARDVTSGTVAEQYF.

The V and J genes are TRBV25-1 and TRBJ2-7, with D perhaps TRBD2 (6 bases). CDR1 MGHDK and CDR2 SYGVNS come from the germline V gene. This CDR3 is built from 14 residues. V dropped 6 bases and J dropped 7 bases, with 19 bases sitting between them. CDR3 nucleotides: TGTGCCAGCAGCGTAGCCGGGAGAACTGGAGAGCAGTACTTC. It codes for CASSVAGRTGEQYF.

This clonotype was seen a handful of times. The rearrangement uses TRBV27 and TRBJ2-7, with D possibly being TRBD1 (6 bases). Germline lookup yields CDR1 MNHEY and CDR2 SMNVEV (reference sequence). CDR3 size: 14 residues. Trimming took 6 bases from V and 2 from J, leaving 14 bases between them. CDR3 DNA: TGTGCCAGCAGCCCCCTGACAGGAACCTACGAGCAGTACTTC. It encodes CASSPLTGTYEQYF.

The chain couples TRBV7-2 to TRBJ1-2, with D uncertain. The CDR3 runs to 10 residues. Germline-derived CDR1 and CDR2 are SGHTA and FQGNSA. With 5 bases removed from V and 14 bases from J, the gap between germline ends came to 12 bases. The CDR3 region has the DNA TGTGCCAGCAGCCCGGGGTCTCGTACCTTC. Translating gives CASSPGSRTF.

A word on this clonotype: A single base separates this from a much larger clone, so it may be a read error. The chain has TRBV5-1 and TRBJ1-1; D is undetermined. Germline V CDR1 and CDR2: SGHRS, YFSETQ. The CDR3 is 14 residues long. As DNA, the CDR3 is TGCGCCAGCAGCCCCGGCGTAATGAACACTGGAGCTTTCTTT. Its translation is CASSPGVMNTGAFF.